Following are 5 T cell receptor beta chains from one sample sequenced in a study of identical twins. TCRdb fed the 5' RACE reads into MiXCR, producing one record per CDR3 protein. The top ten clones hold approximately 0.52% of a sample with 500,000 to 550,000 distinct CDR3 sequences, approximately 20% of them seen once. The same sample was also studied in work on yellow fever vaccine responses in identical twins.

Sequenced input: CD4+ T cells sorted from blood. These receptors all stem from a woman between 18 and 30 years old in good health.

The CDR3 is CASSLMAGDSPLHF. The CDR3, as DNA: TGTGCCAGCAGTTTAATGGCAGGGGATTCACCCCTCCACTTT. This chain links TRBV12-3 or TRBV12-4 with TRBJ1-6; D perhaps matches TRBD1 (6 bases). This CDR3 has 14 amino acids. V was shortened by 2 bases and J by 8 bases, with 10 bases between the two germline ends.

A few counts support this clonotype. The chain employs TRBV5-1 and TRBJ2-1; the match to TRBD1 covers 10 bases. This CDR3 spans 16 amino acids. Trimming removed 0 bases from V and 3 bases from J; junction bases left unmatched: 3. Germline CDR1 reads SGHRS; CDR2 reads YFSETQ. The CDR3 here is CASSLDGTGDYNEQFF. DNA of the CDR3: TGCGCCAGCAGCTTGGACGGGACAGGGGACTACAATGAGCAGTTCTTC.

This clonotype was seen a few times. The chain employs TRBV27 and TRBJ2-3; 12 bases match TRBD2. Trimming at V came to 0 bases and at J to 4 bases, leaving 2 bases not matched to a gene. The CDR3 has 16 residues. Germline CDR1 and CDR2: MNHEY and SMNVEV (reference sequence). CDR3 region: CASSLSPSGRADTQYF. CDR3 bases: TGTGCCAGCAGTTTATCGCCTAGCGGGAGGGCAGATACGCAGTATTTT.

The chain combines TRBV21-1 with TRBJ1-1. TRBV21-1 corresponds to a pseudogene. This CDR3 has 15 residues. The CDR3: CASSKEQLLNTEAFF. CDR3 bases: TGTGCCAGCAGCAAAGAGCAATTATTAAACACTGAAGCTTTCTTT.

A few counts support this clonotype. V usage is TRBV29-1 and J usage is TRBJ2-5, with TRBD2 matching 7 bases. Germline values: CDR1 SQVTM, CDR2 ANQGSEA. The length of the CDR3 is 12 residues. V shed 6 bases and J 5 bases; nucleotides not matched to a gene: 6. The CDR3: CSVREEWETQYF. CDR3 DNA sequence: TGCAGCGTCCGGGAGGAGTGGGAGACCCAGTACTTC.